Presented here are 23 T cell receptor beta chains from one specimen sequenced in a study of blood T cell repertoires in COVID-19. TCRdb's table, derived via immunoSEQ multiplex PCR, lists solely in-frame clones and lacks some. Among roughly 35,000 clones listed, about 84% were seen once. The sequenced material came from peripheral blood. These receptors originate from an elderly man with active or convalescent COVID-19.

The chain joins TRBV7-2 to TRBJ2-5, with D maybe TRBD2 (6 bases). CDR1 SGHTA and CDR2 FQGNSA come from the germline V gene. The CDR3 loop spans 15 amino acids. Trimming shortened V by 6 bases and J by 2 bases, and 16 bases separated the two germline ends. CDR3 region: CASSRERREQETQYF. DNA for the CDR3: TGTGCCAGCAGTCGAGAGCGCCGGGAGCAAGAGACCCAGTACTTC.

The V and J genes are TRBV4-3 and TRBJ2-5; TRBD2 is a possible D gene (6 bases). The CDR3 loop spans 16 amino acids. Germline CDR1 and CDR2: LGHNA and YSLEER. With 2 bases removed from V and 5 bases from J, the gap between germline ends came to 18 bases. Here the CDR3 DNA reads TGCGCCAGCAGCCAAAAATGGGGAGAAGGAGGGGAGACCCAGTACTTC. Translation gives CASSQKWGEGGETQYF.

This clone was detected once. The rearrangement uses TRBV9 and TRBJ2-1; D gene uncertain. Trimming took 4 bases from V and 5 from J, leaving 19 bases between them. CDR3 length: 16 residues. Germline V gene sequence: CDR1 SGDLS, CDR2 YYNGEE. The CDR3 is CASSPRVLTFNNEQFF. As DNA, the CDR3 is TGTGCCAGCAGCCCAAGAGTTCTGACTTTCAACAATGAGCAGTTCTTC.

The chain links TRBV28 to TRBJ2-5; 14 nucleotides line up with TRBD2. There are 16 residues in the CDR3. Germline CDR1 MDHEN, CDR2 SYDVKM. V was pared by 6 bases and J by 8 bases, with 11 bases of the junction left unmatched. In DNA, the CDR3 is TGTGCCAGCAGGCCTACATCCGGGACTAGCGGGAGAACCCAGTACTTC. It is translated as CASRPTSGTSGRTQYF.

This CDR3 reads CASSLEVTGSGNTIYF. CDR3 nucleotide sequence: TGTGCCAGCAGCTTAGAGGTCACGGGGTCTGGAAACACCATATATTTT. The V and J genes are TRBV7-6 and TRBJ1-3, with D unclear. Trimming removed 1 base from V and 1 base from J, with 11 bases in between. The CDR3 runs to 16 residues. From germline, CDR1 is SGHVS and CDR2 FNYEAQ.

This clone was detected only a few times. The V call is TRBV7-8, the J call TRBJ2-7; TRBD2 matches 9 bases. In germline, CDR1 is SGHVS, CDR2 FQNEAQ. CDR3 size: 17 residues. V lost 5 bases to trimming and J lost 2 bases; unmatched junction nucleotides: 13. The CDR3 loop reads CASSRSTSGSATYEQYF. Written as DNA, the CDR3 is TGTGCCAGCAGCCGTTCAACTAGCGGGTCCGCGACCTACGAGCAGTACTTC. Supplemented by reference TRBV7-8 and TRBJ2-7, the full variable domain reads GAGVSQSPRYKVAKRGQDVALRCDPISGHVSLFWYQQALGQGPEFLTYFQNEAQLDKSGLPSDRFFAERPEGSVSTLKIQRTQQEDSAVYLCASSRSTSGSATYEQYFGPGTRLTVT.

This chain uses TRBV6-5 with TRBJ1-1, with TRBD1 as a possible D gene (5 bases). The CDR3 loop spans 11 amino acids. Deletions cut 6 bases from V and 8 bases from J, with 10 bases between. Germline V gives CDR1 MNHEY, CDR2 SVGAGI. The chain's CDR3 is CASRNGHEAFF. The CDR3 coding sequence is TGTGCCAGCAGAAACGGACACGAAGCTTTCTTT.

This clone was counted a single time. V gene TRBV18 combines with J gene TRBJ2-1; maybe TRBD2 (5 bases). Germline loops: CDR1 KGHSH, CDR2 LQKENI. Trimming took off 4 bases at V and 8 bases at J, with 12 bases between the two ends. There are 13 residues in the CDR3. CDR3 loop: CASSRIEGDEQFF. The DNA of the CDR3 is TGTGCCAGCTCACGCATCGAGGGAGATGAGCAGTTCTTC.

The V and J genes are TRBV14 and TRBJ1-3; a possible D gene is TRBD1 (5 bases). Germline lookup yields CDR1 SGHDN and CDR2 FVKESK. The V gene lost 5 bases and the J gene lost 2 bases, with 13 bases spanning the gap. CDR3 length equals 15 residues. The CDR3 sequence is CASSIPGRTGNTIYF. The CDR3 region has the DNA TGTGCCAGCAGCATACCAGGGAGGACTGGAAACACCATATATTTT.

The chain joins TRBV21-1 to TRBJ2-2; TRBD1 was called by the table and not checked on the DNA. TRBV21-1 is recorded as a pseudogene. This CDR3 contains 13 residues. The CDR3 protein is CMCRGNNTGELFF. The CDR3 bases are TGTATGTGTAGGGGAAATAACACCGGGGAGCTGTTTTTT.

This clone was seen a handful of times. The gene calls are TRBV4-1 and TRBJ2-3; 13 nucleotides agree with TRBD2. The CDR3 spans 17 residues. The V and J ends lost 4 bases and 2 bases, in that order; junction bases with no gene match: 6. Per the germline V gene, CDR1 is MGHRA and CDR2 is YSYEKL. CDR3 nucleotide sequence: TGCGCCAGCAGCCGGGGACTAGCGGGGAAGGTCACAGATACGCAGTATTTT. It encodes CASSRGLAGKVTDTQYF.

V and J are TRBV15 and TRBJ2-1, with 10 bases aligning to TRBD1. Per germline, CDR1 LNHNV and CDR2 YYDKDF (reference sequence). The CDR3 is made up of 15 amino acids. The V segment lost 1 base and the J segment 8 bases; nucleotides outside the gene matches: 5. CDR3 residues: CATSRGGQGIYEQFF. In DNA form, the CDR3 reads TGTGCCACCAGCAGAGGGGGACAGGGGATATATGAGCAGTTCTTC.

The V call is TRBV6-5, the J call TRBJ2-5; 7 bases match TRBD2. This CDR3 region has 14 residues. Germline V gene data show CDR1 as MNHEY and CDR2 as SVGAGI. V gave up 7 bases and J gave up 1 base; unmatched junction bases: 6. The CDR3, as DNA: TGTGCCAGCAAGCCACTAGCGCTCCAAGAGACCCAGTACTTC. Protein product: CASKPLALQETQYF.

The chain links TRBV4-1 to TRBJ2-4; D may be TRBD1 (5 bases). Germline V gene lookup returns CDR1 MGHRA and CDR2 YSYEKL. The CDR3 consists of 15 residues. The ends were cut back, 1 base at V and 0 bases at J, with 7 bases in the middle. The CDR3 region is CASSQVTVAKNIQYF. The CDR3 DNA follows: TGCGCCAGCAGCCAAGTGACAGTAGCCAAAAACATTCAGTACTTC.

The chain has TRBV15 and TRBJ2-1, with D unresolved. Trimming cost V 2 bases and J 5 bases, with 7 bases left between them. The CDR3 spans 13 residues. Per the germline V gene, CDR1 is LNHNV and CDR2 is YYDKDF (reference sequence). In DNA, the CDR3 is TGTGCCACCAGCAGACCGTACAACAATGAGCAGTTCTTC. The encoded protein is CATSRPYNNEQFF.

CDR3: CASRAQGLTDTQYF. CDR3 in DNA: TGTGCCAGCAGGGCACAGGGGCTCACAGATACGCAGTATTTT. The V and J genes are TRBV6-5 and TRBJ2-3; 7 bases map to TRBD1. Germline CDR1 and CDR2: MNHEY and SVGAGI. The J segment lost 2 bases and the V segment lost 6 bases, leaving 5 bases of the junction unmatched. The CDR3 length is 14 residues.

The V call is TRBV14, the J call TRBJ2-1, with D possibly being TRBD1 (7 bases). The germline CDR1 and CDR2 sequences are SGHDN and FVKESK. Deletions cut 3 bases from V and 2 bases from J, with 11 bases between. This CDR3 region has 15 residues. The CDR3 is CASSQGGQPYNEQFF. CDR3 sequence (DNA): TGTGCCAGCAGCCAGGGGGGACAGCCCTACAATGAGCAGTTCTTC. Supplemented by reference TRBV14 and TRBJ2-1, the full variable domain reads EAGVTQFPSHSVIEKGQTVTLRCDPISGHDNLYWYRRVMGKEIKFLLHFVKESKQDESGMPNNRFLAERTGGTYSTLKVQPAELEDSGVYFCASSQGGQPYNEQFFGPGTRLTVL.

The V call is TRBV7-2, the J call TRBJ2-1; 9 nucleotides agree with TRBD2. J gave up 6 bases and V 5 bases, and 8 bases lay outside the gene matches. This CDR3 has 15 amino acids. The V gene's germline CDR1 is SGHTA and CDR2 FQGNSA. CDR3 residues: CASSPERGARNEQFF. CDR3 coding DNA: TGTGCCAGCAGCCCGGAGCGGGGGGCCCGCAATGAGCAGTTCTTC.

The gene calls are TRBV6-5 and TRBJ1-3; TRBD1 matches at 7 bases. The germline gives CDR1 MNHEY, CDR2 SVGAGI. CDR3 size: 15 residues. With 5 bases clipped from V and 0 bases from J, the junction kept 4 bases outside the gene matches. Written as DNA, the CDR3 is TGTGCCAGCAGTAAAACAGGGGTCTCTGGAAACACCATATATTTT. As protein: CASSKTGVSGNTIYF.

The rearrangement uses TRBV30 and TRBJ2-1; 8 bases are shared with TRBD2. Germline V gene sequence: CDR1 GTSNPN, CDR2 SVGIG (reference sequence). Trimming removed 8 bases from V and 0 bases from J; junction bases left unmatched: 6. This CDR3 region has 14 residues. The DNA of the CDR3 is TGTGCCCTCCAAACTAGCGGCTCCTACAATGAGCAGTTCTTC. This sequence encodes CALQTSGSYNEQFF.

The chain joins TRBV21-1 to TRBJ1-5; the listed D gene, TRBD1, was not tested against the DNA. TRBV21-1 is a pseudogene locus. The CDR3 covers 17 residues. CDR3 sequence reads: CASSKVPHTGACQPQHF. Here the CDR3 DNA reads TGTGCCAGCAGCAAAGTCCCCCACACAGGGGCGTGTCAGCCCCAGCATTTT.

The table lists this clone with a count of one. The V gene is TRBV11-2, the J gene TRBJ2-3, with unresolved D. CDR1 is SGHAT, CDR2 FQNNGV, per germline. The CDR3 runs to 13 residues. V shed 5 bases and J shed 2 bases, with 8 bases lying between them. The CDR3 nucleotides are TGTGCCAGCAGCCCCCCTATCACAGATACGCAGTATTTT. Its translation is CASSPPITDTQYF.

The chain uses TRBV7-2 and TRBJ2-7; 7 nucleotides match TRBD1. The CDR3 covers 14 residues. Unmatched junction bases numbered 7, after V lost 5 bases and J lost 3 bases. CDR1 and CDR2 (germline): SGHTA, FQGNSA. The CDR3: CASSARDSFYEQYF. The CDR3 nucleotides are TGTGCCAGCAGCGCCCGGGACAGTTTCTACGAGCAGTACTTC.